This record looks at one T cell receptor beta chain sequence and its context. Its antigen is still unknown. The sample originates from a study of radiation and T cells in renal cell carcinoma. Study as a whole: Nephrectomy followed 15 Gy stereotactic body radiation by 4 weeks.

Study-wide results and limits: Without pretreatment biopsies, baseline tumor clonotype presence was undetermined.

Produced via immunoSEQ multiplex PCR; TCRdb's table is partial and in-frame only. Of tens of thousands of clones in the sample, over 65% were seen once. V was cut by 0 bases and J by 8 bases, with 15 bases left in between. Germline CDR1 SGHNT, CDR2 YYREEE (reference sequence). This CDR3 is 15 amino acids long. As for time point: baseline pretreatment blood. Treatment: 15 Gy SBRT to primary tumor, nephrectomy 4 weeks later. The tumor was a clear cell renal cell carcinoma. This receptor was identified in a man in his sixties with renal cell carcinoma. Sequencing was performed on blood, taken from a patient whose treatment included radiotherapy and nephrectomy. The J gene is TRBJ2-1, the V gene TRBV5-4, with D perhaps assigned TRBD1 or TRBD2 (5 bases each). CDR3 sequence reads: CASSLEASWGYEQFF. The CDR3 DNA is TGTGCCAGCAGCTTGGAGGCTAGCTGGGGCTATGAGCAGTTCTTC.